This is a list of T cell receptor beta chains from one sample in a study of graft-versus-host responses after intestinal transplantation. The assay was immunoSEQ multiplex PCR, and TCRdb's table has in-frame clones only and misses some. The sample records tens of thousands of clones, about 93% being singletons. Antigens for these TCRs are unknown. The sample in question was unstimulated CD8+ T cells sorted from spleen or lymph node cells, obtained before intestinal transplant. These receptors were collected from a human donor who received an intestinal transplant. The CDR3 runs from the conserved cysteine through the conserved F or W. The D gene is left open where the match is weak. The size field is filled for only some rows; it gives once, few, many or a size class.

J | D | V | size | DNA | CDR3
TRBJ2-3 | NA | TRBV9 | NA | TGTGCCAGCAGCGTACGGGGGGCCGAGTTGGATACGCAGTATTTT | CASSVRGAELDTQYF
TRBJ2-3 | NA | TRBV12-5 | NA | TGTGCTAGTGGTTTGGGGGCCCAGGGAGATACGCAGTATTTT | CASGLGAQGDTQYF
TRBJ2-1 | NA | TRBV14 | NA | TGTGCCAGCAGCCAAGAAGGGGGGGCGGCCAATGAGCAGTTCTTC | CASSQEGGAANEQFF
TRBJ1-5 | NA | TRBV13 | NA | TGTGCCAGCAGCTTTGGGCCCAGCAATCAGCCTCAGCATTTT | CASSFGPSNQPQHF
TRBJ1-3 | TRBD1 | TRBV12-5 | NA | TGTGCTAGTGGTTGGTGGGACAGGGGCTCTGGAAACACCATATATTTT | CASGWWDRGSGNTIYF
TRBJ2-3 | TRBD2 | TRBV19 | NA | TGTGCCACTCGACTAGCGGGGGATCCCTCTAGCACAGATACGCAGTATTTT | CATRLAGDPSSTDTQYF
TRBJ2-2 | NA | TRBV4-3 | NA | TGCGCCAGCAGCCAAGAGACACTAGCTACCGGGGAGCTGTTTTTT | CASSQETLATGELFF
TRBJ2-4 | TRBD2 | TRBV27 | NA | TGTGCCAGCAGTGCCTGGACTAGCAGGAACATTCAGTACTTC | CASSAWTSRNIQYF
TRBJ1-1 | NA | TRBV5-1 | few | TGCGCCAGCAGTCTGAGTCCGGGAATCAACACTGAAGCTTTCTTT | CASSLSPGINTEAFF
TRBJ2-3 | TRBD2 | TRBV6-1 | NA | TGTGCCAGCAGTGAACCTAGCGGGGGGGCCTACGATACGCAGTATTTT | CASSEPSGGAYDTQYF
TRBJ2-7 | NA | TRBV6-5 | NA | TGTGCCAGCAGCCGCGGCGGAGGGCCCTACGAGCAGTACTTC | CASSRGGGPYEQYF
TRBJ2-2 | TRBD1 | TRBV6-5 | NA | TGTGCCAGCAGTTGGGGGACAGGAGGAACCGGGGAGCTGTTTTTT | CASSWGTGGTGELFF
TRBJ2-7 | TRBD1 | TRBV7-2 | NA | TGTGCCAGCAGCTTAATATCCACAGGGGACTACGAGCAGTACTTC | CASSLISTGDYEQYF
TRBJ2-3 | TRBD1 | TRBV7-9 | NA | TGTGCCAGCAGACAGGGGCCTGATACGCAGTATTTT | CASRQGPDTQYF
TRBJ1-5 | TRBD1 | TRBV27 | NA | TGTGCCAGCAGTCCCCTCGTTGGGACAGTCAAAAGCAATCAGCCCCAGCATTTT | CASSPLVGTVKSNQPQHF
TRBJ1-5 | NA | TRBV19 | NA | TGTGCCAGGATCGGACGGACTAGCGATCAGCCCCAGCATTTT | CARIGRTSDQPQHF
TRBJ2-7 | NA | TRBV5-4 | NA | TGTGCCAGCAGCTTGGTAGGGGGCTACGAGCAGTACTTC | CASSLVGGYEQYF
TRBJ2-5 | NA | TRBV7-9 | NA | TGTGCCAGCAGCCACGCGGCGGAAGAGACCCAGTACTTC | CASSHAAEETQYF
TRBJ1-6 | NA | TRBV27 | NA | TGTGCCAGCAGTTTATTCAGGAATTCACCCCTCCACTTT | CASSLFRNSPLHF
TRBJ2-1 | TRBD2 | TRBV11-3 | NA | TGTGCCAGCAGCCATAGCGGGTCAGTGGATGAGCAGTTCTTC | CASSHSGSVDEQFF
TRBJ1-2 | NA | TRBV5-6 | NA | TGTGCCAGCAGCCTCGGCCAAGGGACACTTTTTATAGGCTACACCTTC | CASSLGQGTLFIGYTF
TRBJ1-1 | TRBD1 | TRBV4-3 | NA | TGCGCCAGCAGCCAAGCTATACAGGGGGCGAACACTGAAGCTTTCTTT | CASSQAIQGANTEAFF
TRBJ1-1 | TRBD1 | TRBV7-9 | NA | TGTGCCAGCAGCCCCAACAGGGGGGACACTGAAGCTTTCTTT | CASSPNRGDTEAFF
TRBJ2-7 | NA | TRBV27 | once | TGTGCCAGCAGTTTAGCCACAGCCTTCCTCCACGAGCAGTACTTC | CASSLATAFLHEQYF
TRBJ1-2 | NA | TRBV21-1 | NA | TGTGCCAGCAGCAAAGCGCGGGCAGTCTACTATGGCTACACCTTC | CASSKARAVYYGYTF
TRBJ1-4 | NA | TRBV6-1 | NA | TGTGCCAGCAAACAGGGACTAAATGAAAAACTGTTTTTT | CASKQGLNEKLFF
TRBJ1-6 | NA | TRBV30 | NA | TGTGCCTGGAGTGGCTACCAGGATTCACCCCTCCACTTT | CAWSGYQDSPLHF
TRBJ1-1 | TRBD1 | TRBV7-9 | once | TGTGCCAGCAGCTTCAGTCAGGGGGACAAAACTGAAGCTTTCTTT | CASSFSQGDKTEAFF
TRBJ2-7 | TRBD2 | TRBV10-3 | once | TGTGCCATCAGTACCTGGCTAGCGGGGGGTTACGAGCAGTACTTC | CAISTWLAGGYEQYF
TRBJ1-5 | NA | TRBV6-4 | NA | TGTGCCAGCAGTGACTCGATGTATCTTCCGGATGGACTAAGCAATCAGCCCCAGCATTTT | CASSDSMYLPDGLSNQPQHF
TRBJ2-7 | NA | TRBV27 | NA | TGTGCCAGCAGTCCCATCTCCTACGAGCAGTACTTC | CASSPISYEQYF
TRBJ1-5 | TRBD1 | TRBV4-3 | NA | TGCGCCAGCAGCCAGGACAGGGGGCCGGTGAGTCAGCCCCAGCATTTT | CASSQDRGPVSQPQHF
TRBJ1-3 | TRBD1 | TRBV9 | NA | TGTGCCAGCAGCGAGCGACAGGGGGCTTCTGGAAACACCATATATTTT | CASSERQGASGNTIYF
TRBJ2-3 | NA | TRBV18 | NA | TGTGCCAGTTACGACACGTATACGCAGTATTTT | CASYDTYTQYF
TRBJ1-2 | NA | TRBV7-2 | NA | TGTGCCAGCAACATCGACGGGGTCTATGGCTACACCTTC | CASNIDGVYGYTF
TRBJ1-2 | NA | TRBV5-4 | NA | TGTGCCAGCAGCTTGATGGGGGGGGGCTATGGCTACACCTTC | CASSLMGGGYGYTF
TRBJ2-7 | NA | TRBV27 | NA | TGTGCCAGCAGCCGGGGGTTCGACGAGCAGTACTTC | CASSRGFDEQYF
TRBJ2-1 | NA | TRBV13 | NA | TGTGCCAGCACCATACTAAAGACTCCGAGCCTCTACAATGAGCAGTTCTTC | CASTILKTPSLYNEQFF
TRBJ1-6 | NA | TRBV2 | NA | TGTGCCAGCAGTACCACTAGAGGGCTTAATTCACCCCTCCACTTT | CASSTTRGLNSPLHF
TRBJ1-6 | NA | TRBV5-6 | NA | TGTGCCAGCAGCTTGCCACAGGGTAATTCACCCCTCCACTTT | CASSLPQGNSPLHF
TRBJ2-7 | TRBD2 | TRBV11-3 | NA | TGTGCCAGCAGCCCCCGGACTAGCGGGGGGTTCCAACAAAGCGAGCAGTACTTC | CASSPRTSGGFQQSEQYF
TRBJ2-3 | TRBD2 | TRBV7-2 | once | TGTGCCAGCAGCTTATCACTAGCGGGGGGGCAAGTGGCAGATACGCAGTATTTT | CASSLSLAGGQVADTQYF
TRBJ1-1 | NA | TRBV9 | few | TGTGCCAGCAGCGAGGGGGGGAGCACTGAAGCTTTCTTT | CASSEGGSTEAFF
TRBJ1-1 | NA | TRBV5-1 | NA | TGCGCCAGCAGTTTTTCAGGGTTTTTTGTGGACACTGAAGCTTTCTTT | CASSFSGFFVDTEAFF
TRBJ2-7 | NA | TRBV29-1 | NA | TGCAGCGTTTCCCCAGGGACCTACGAGCAGTACTTC | CSVSPGTYEQYF
TRBJ1-3 | TRBD1 | TRBV13 | NA | TGTGCCAGCAGCTTAACCCAGGGGGCTTACGGAAACACCATATATTTT | CASSLTQGAYGNTIYF
TRBJ1-1 | NA | TRBV11-2 | NA | TGTGCCAGCAGCTTTAGCACCCGGGACAAGAACACTGAAGCTTTCTTT | CASSFSTRDKNTEAFF
TRBJ2-6 | TRBD2 | TRBV5-5 | NA | TGTGCCAGCAGCGCTTTCTCGGGGGGGAGCTCTGGGGCCAACGTCCTGACTTTC | CASSAFSGGSSGANVLTF
TRBJ1-1 | TRBD1 | TRBV5-5 | NA | TGTGCCAGCAGCTTGTGGGACAGGGGAACTGAAGCTTTCTTT | CASSLWDRGTEAFF
TRBJ2-3 | NA | TRBV25-1 | once | TGTGCCAGCAGTGGAAAGCTCTGGAGCACAGATACGCAGTATTTT | CASSGKLWSTDTQYF
TRBJ2-7 | TRBD1 | TRBV27 | NA | TGTGCCAGCAGTTCCTATACAGGGGGCCACGAGCAGTACTTC | CASSSYTGGHEQYF
TRBJ2-6 | NA | TRBV11-2 | NA | TGTGCCAGCACCTTAACGGGCTCTGGGGCCAACGTCCTGACTTTC | CASTLTGSGANVLTF
TRBJ2-7 | NA | TRBV6-1 | once | TGTGCCACCGTCTACAGGGCCCCCTACGAGCAGTACTTC | CATVYRAPYEQYF
TRBJ2-5 | NA | TRBV4-3 | NA | TGCGCCAGCAGCCAAGAAAGAGGGTCGGAGACCCAGTACTTC | CASSQERGSETQYF
TRBJ1-2 | NA | TRBV19 | NA | TGTGCCACGTACGGGTCGGGATATGGCTACACCTTC | CATYGSGYGYTF
TRBJ2-3 | TRBD2 | TRBV9 | NA | TGTGCCAGCAGCGGACTAGCGGGGGGGGAGGCAGATACGCAGTATTTT | CASSGLAGGEADTQYF
TRBJ2-1 | NA | TRBV27 | once | TGTGCCAGCAGTTCCCCGGGACTTAAGGATAGTGAGCAGTTCTTC | CASSSPGLKDSEQFF
TRBJ2-5 | TRBD1 | TRBV6-5 | NA | TGTGCCAGCAGTTCACAGGGGGCAGAGACCCAGTACTTC | CASSSQGAETQYF